This TCR beta chain was obtained from a study of T-cell reconstitution after alpha-beta-depleted transplantation in children. Germline loops: CDR1 SGHAT, CDR2 FQDESV (reference sequence). The CDR3 has 14 amino acids. With V trimmed by 5 bases and J by 7 bases, 5 bases remained unmatched. Regarding this clonotype: Its antigen is as yet unknown.

Study-wide results and caveats: One year after transplant, T-cell counts and diversity came mostly from newly produced T cells.

Preparing the TCRbeta library involved the use of unique molecular identifiers. TCRdb re-called the PCR reads through MiXCR, storing one row per CDR3 protein. The data hold 750,000 to 950,000 distinct CDR3 sequences, with roughly 15% observed a single time. The starting material was PBMCs, mostly from graft donor cells, obtained 360 days after TCRalphabeta/CD19-depleted stem cell transplant. The sequence came from a male patient between 5 and 17 years old who had a stem cell transplant for acute lymphoblastic leukemia, so the T cells may come from the graft donor. The chain is built from TRBV11-1 and TRBJ2-2; the match to TRBD2 covers 9 bases. CDR3 sequence reads: CASSVGLASGELFF. CDR3 coding DNA: TGTGCCAGCAGCGTGGGACTAGCAAGCGGGGAGCTGTTTTTT.